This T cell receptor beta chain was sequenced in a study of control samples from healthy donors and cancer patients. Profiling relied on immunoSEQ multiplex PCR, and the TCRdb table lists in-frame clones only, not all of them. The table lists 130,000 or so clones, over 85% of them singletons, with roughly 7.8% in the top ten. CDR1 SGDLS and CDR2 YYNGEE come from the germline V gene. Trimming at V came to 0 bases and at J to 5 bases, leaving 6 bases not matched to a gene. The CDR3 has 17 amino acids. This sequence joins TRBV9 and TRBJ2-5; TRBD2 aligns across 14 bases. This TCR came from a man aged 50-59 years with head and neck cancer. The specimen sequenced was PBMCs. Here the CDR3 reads CASSVDGLAGGSETQYF. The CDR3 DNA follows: TGTGCCAGCAGCGTAGATGGACTAGCGGGGGGCAGCGAGACCCAGTACTTC.